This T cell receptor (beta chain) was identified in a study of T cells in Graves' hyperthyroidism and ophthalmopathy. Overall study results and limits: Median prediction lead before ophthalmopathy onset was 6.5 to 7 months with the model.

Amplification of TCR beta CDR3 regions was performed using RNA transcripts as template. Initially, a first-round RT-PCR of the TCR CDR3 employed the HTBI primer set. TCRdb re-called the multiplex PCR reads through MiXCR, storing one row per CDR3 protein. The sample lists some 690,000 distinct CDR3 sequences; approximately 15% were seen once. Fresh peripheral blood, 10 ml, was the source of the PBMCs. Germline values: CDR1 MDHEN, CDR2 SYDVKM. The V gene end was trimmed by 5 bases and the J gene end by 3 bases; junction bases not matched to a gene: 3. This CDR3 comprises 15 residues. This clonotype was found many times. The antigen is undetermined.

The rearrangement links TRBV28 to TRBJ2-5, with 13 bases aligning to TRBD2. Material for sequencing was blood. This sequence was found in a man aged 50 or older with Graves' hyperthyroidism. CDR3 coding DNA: TGTGCCAGCAGTACTAGCGGGAGGGGGAAAGAGACCCAGTACTTC. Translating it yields CASSTSGRGKETQYF.